This TCR beta chain was identified in a study of cytomegalovirus exposure and HLA in healthy donors. Study-level background: Unique TCR beta sequences numbering some 120 million came from some 200 million T cells in an earlier analysis. General study points: Sequencing depth roughly uniform across donors was assumed in presence/absence analyses. Apparent HLA restriction characterized most CMV-associated TCR beta chains in a later analysis. An analysis was carried out later, and it reportedly showed fewer N-insertions in an Asian-associated ancestry cluster than the approximately 660-donor mean.

A word on this clone: Its specificity is not known.

Germline lookup yields CDR1 KGHSH and CDR2 LQKENI. V lost 6 bases, J lost 4 bases, and 7 bases stayed unmatched. This CDR3 comprises 14 residues. 60 Vbeta and 13 Jbeta primers were used in PCR. The data were produced by immunoSEQ multiplex PCR, yet TCRdb's version contains in-frame clones alone and is incomplete. The sample includes over 150,000 clones, around 75% seen only once; the top ten take less than 4%. The TCR was taken from a woman under 40 in good health and CMV-seropositive. Source material: PBMCs. The rearrangement links TRBV18 to TRBJ2-7; 9 nucleotides agree with TRBD1. CDR3 sequence (DNA): TGTGCCAGCTCGCGGGGACAGGGAAGTTACGAGCAGTACTTC. It encodes CASSRGQGSYEQYF. Filled out from reference TRBV18 and TRBJ2-7, the complete variable domain reads NAGVMQNPRHLVRRRGQEARLRCSPMKGHSHVYWYRQLPEEGLKFMVYLQKENIIDESGMPKERFSAEFPKEGPSILRIQQVVRGDSAAYFCASSRGQGSYEQYFGPGTRLTVT.